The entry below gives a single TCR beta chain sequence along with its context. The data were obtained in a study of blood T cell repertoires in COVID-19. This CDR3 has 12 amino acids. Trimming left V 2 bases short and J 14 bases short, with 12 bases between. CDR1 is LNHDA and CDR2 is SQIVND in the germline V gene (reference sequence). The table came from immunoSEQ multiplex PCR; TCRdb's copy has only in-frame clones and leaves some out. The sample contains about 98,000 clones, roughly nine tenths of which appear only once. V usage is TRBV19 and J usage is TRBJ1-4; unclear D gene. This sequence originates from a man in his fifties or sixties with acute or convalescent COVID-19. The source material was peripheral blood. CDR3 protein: CASSITGKGLFF. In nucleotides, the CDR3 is TGTGCCAGTAGTATAACGGGGAAAGGGCTGTTTTTT.